This TCR beta chain was identified in a study of OX40 agonist ivuxolimab in advanced cancers. Concerning the study at large: Ivuxolimab was a fully human IgG2 agonistic monoclonal antibody targeting the costimulatory receptor OX40 (CD134). The purpose of peripheral TCRbeta sequencing was to test whether ivuxolimab changed TCR sequence diversity and led to clonal T-cell expansion. The paper describes the monotherapy dose-escalation part (N of about 52 patients) of the phase I trial of ivuxolimab. Prior anti-PD-1, anti-PD-L1 or anti-CTLA-4 therapy was permitted, and about 40% of dose-escalation patients had received checkpoint inhibitors. In the dose-escalation cohort, 82.7% of patients were male, and the mean age was approximately 60 years, with a range of roughly 20 to 79. Of the roughly 51 dose-escalation patients, hepatocellular carcinoma was present in about 20, melanoma in around 15, renal cell carcinoma in 9 and head and neck cancer in 9. Intravenous ivuxolimab was administered to patients every 2 weeks at six dose levels: 0.01, 0.1, 0.3, 1.5, 3 and 10 mg/kg. Partial responses were achieved by three dose-escalation patients, of whom one had hepatocellular carcinoma and two had cutaneous melanoma.

A note on this clone: Its binding antigen is unknown. No much larger clone is present one base from it, and per-base qualities are unavailable. This same CDR3 is encoded by further DNA sequences in the sample.

Overall study results and their limits: At doses of 0.1 to 3.0 mg/kg, clonal expansion of both CD4+ and CD8+ T cells in blood was seen between baseline and week 6. Partial responders in the 0.1-3.0 mg/kg groups had among the lowest normalized peripheral clonal expansion, especially among CD8+ T cells. Which antigens the clonally expanded peripheral T cells were specific for was not determined. After ivuxolimab, CD8+ T cells had more expanded clones than CD4+ T cells on average. Low levels of normalized T-cell clonal expansion were also seen in some patients who did not respond.

Genomic DNA was extracted from sorted cells for sequencing of the TCRbeta CDR3 region. The immunoSEQ Assay was used for sequencing of TCRbeta CDR3 regions. Held by TCRdb, this immuneACCESS table contains in-frame sequences only and omits some clones. Under half of the omission traces to an unresolved V gene where checked; the cause of the rest is unknown. The sample contains 70,000 or so clones, roughly 86% of them found a single time. The ten largest clones add up to over 0.75% of the sample. Patients with autoimmune disease history or receiving systemic immunosuppression were excluded from the trial. Peripheral blood for TCR sequencing was collected from all dose cohorts at baseline, on cycle 4 day 1, and on cycle 7 day 1. Samples came from an open-label, multicenter, first-in-human phase I dose-escalation trial of ivuxolimab. The trial enrolled adults with locally advanced or metastatic head and neck squamous cell, hepatocellular, melanoma or renal cell carcinoma. Before TCR sequencing, CD4+ and CD8+ T cells were separately sorted from peripheral blood.

Including cysteine and phenylalanine, the CDR3 has 14 amino acids. CDR3 DNA is the only sequence kept; it has 42 bases, read in frame from the first base. V is cut by 0 bases and J by 2 bases, and the space between the germline ends is 8 bases. For CDR1 and CDR2, the germline V gene lists KGHSH and LQKENI. Sequences were derived from CD4+ or CD8+ T cells sorted from blood, sampled in a trial of the OX40 agonist ivuxolimab. The chain uses TRBV18 and TRBJ2-7, with no D gene named confidently. This TCR was recovered from an adult with an advanced solid tumor such as melanoma, head and neck, liver or kidney cancer. The DNA sequence reads TGTGCCAGCTCACCACCGGGCCTAACCTACGAGCAGTACTTC. Its protein is CASSPPGLTYEQYF.